What follows are 13 T cell receptor beta chains derived from one specimen sequenced in a study of shared clonotypes between healthy human individuals. The assay was immunoSEQ multiplex PCR, and TCRdb's table has in-frame clones only and misses some. This sample yields around 2.1 million clones, of which about 93% are seen a single time; about 1.5% belongs to the top ten. The naive CD8 fraction comprised CD45RO-negative cells positively selected for CCR7 and excluded terminally differentiated effector memory CD45RA+ cells. Sequenced: naive CD8+ T cells from PBMCs. The source of these receptors is a young man in good health. Some clones in this sample may be carry-over from other donors' samples.

This clone was found once. The V and J genes are TRBV28 and TRBJ2-5, with D perhaps TRBD1 (7 bases). Germline CDR1 and CDR2: MDHEN and SYDVKM. This CDR3 has 15 amino acids. Between the trimmed V and J ends, which lost 2 bases and 5 bases, there was a span of 15 bases. The DNA of the CDR3 is TGTGCCAGCAGTTTACGCCACAGGGGAGGCGAGACCCAGTACTTC. It encodes CASSLRHRGGETQYF.

This chain links TRBV5-1 with TRBJ2-2, with a tentative D call TRBD2 (5 bases). Germline V gives CDR1 SGHRS, CDR2 YFSETQ. V was pared by 0 bases and J by 6 bases, with 9 bases between. This CDR3 contains 14 residues. The CDR3 reads CASSLVWGAGELFF. CDR3 in DNA: TGCGCCAGCAGCTTGGTCTGGGGAGCCGGGGAGCTGTTTTTT.

The chain has TRBV9 and TRBJ2-7; a weak D match, TRBD2 (6 bases). Germline CDR1 and CDR2: SGDLS and YYNGEE. CDR3 size: 15 residues. Trimming left V 3 bases short and J 2 bases short, with 15 bases between. The CDR3 DNA follows: TGTGCCAGCAGCGCGTCAAGCGGGCTGACCTACGAGCAGTACTTC. Its protein is CASSASSGLTYEQYF.

The CDR3 sequence is CASGRGDSPYGYTF. The CDR3, as DNA: TGTGCTAGTGGCCGGGGAGATTCTCCCTATGGCTACACCTTC. The chain is built from TRBV12-5 and TRBJ1-2, with D uncertain. In germline, CDR1 is LGHNT, CDR2 FRNRAP. This CDR3 contains 14 residues. V dropped 6 bases and J dropped 4 bases, with 15 bases sitting between them.

V is TRBV6-1 and J is TRBJ2-1; no clear D. The CDR3 is 13 amino acids. Trimming took off 1 base at V and 9 bases at J, with 10 bases between the two ends. Germline V gene data show CDR1 as MNHNS and CDR2 as SASEGT. Here the CDR3 reads CASSEELATEQFF. The DNA for the CDR3 is TGTGCCAGCAGTGAAGAATTGGCCACTGAGCAGTTCTTC.

The V and J genes are TRBV25-1 and TRBJ2-2; D perhaps matches TRBD2 (5 bases). In germline, CDR1 is MGHDK, CDR2 SYGVNS. The CDR3 consists of 13 residues. Trimming stripped 10 bases from V and 5 bases from J, with 14 bases between. CDR3 sequence reads: CATHEGSTGELFF. In DNA, the CDR3 is TGTGCCACCCACGAAGGGAGTACCGGGGAGCTGTTTTTT.

The chain joins TRBV4-3 to TRBJ2-1; D might be TRBD2 (5 bases). V gave up 0 bases and J gave up 8 bases, with 14 bases separating them. Per germline, CDR1 LGHNA and CDR2 YSLEER. The CDR3 is 15 residues long. CDR3 nucleotide sequence: TGCGCCAGCAGCCAAGATTGGCGGGCCGCCGATGAGCAGTTCTTC. As protein: CASSQDWRAADEQFF.

The chain joins TRBV4-3 to TRBJ2-1; D call uncertain. The germline V gene encodes CDR1 LGHNA and CDR2 YSLEER. V was cut by 0 bases and J by 9 bases, with 15 bases left in between. This CDR3 region has 15 residues. CDR3 sequence (DNA): TGCGCCAGCAGCCAAGATGACTGGCCTAAAGTTGAGCAGTTCTTC. Its translation: CASSQDDWPKVEQFF.

As for this clone: The same CDR3 also results from other DNA sequences found in this sample. The rearrangement links TRBV9 to TRBJ1-4; TRBD1 is a possible D gene (5 bases). This CDR3 spans 13 amino acids. V was clipped by 4 bases and J by 8 bases, with 12 bases between them. Germline V gives CDR1 SGDLS, CDR2 YYNGEE. In nucleotides, the CDR3 is TGTGCCAGCAGCCCCCGGGGGGGGGAAAAACTGTTTTTT. Its translation: CASSPRGGEKLFF.

J is TRBJ2-1 and V is TRBV28; D call uncertain. The CDR3 covers 15 residues. CDR1 is MDHEN, CDR2 SYDVKM, per germline. V was trimmed by 7 bases and J by 5 bases, leaving 18 bases between them. The CDR3 sequence: CASKPLTAVHNEQFF. In DNA, the CDR3 is TGTGCCAGCAAACCCTTGACGGCGGTCCACAATGAGCAGTTCTTC.

The genes are TRBV10-2 and TRBJ2-6, with D tentatively TRBD2 (6 bases). Germline loops: CDR1 WSHSY, CDR2 SAAADI. V was shortened by 2 bases and J by 0 bases, with 14 bases between the two germline ends. The CDR3 length is 18 residues. CDR3 residues: CASSEEVAEISGANVLTF. In DNA, the CDR3 is TGCGCCAGCAGTGAGGAGGTAGCGGAAATCTCTGGGGCCAACGTCCTGACTTTC.

This chain joins TRBV19 and TRBJ2-3, with D perhaps TRBD1 or TRBD2 (5 bases each). Germline V gene lookup returns CDR1 LNHDA and CDR2 SQIVND (reference sequence). The CDR3 runs to 15 residues. Trimming shortened V by 2 bases and J by 7 bases, and 16 bases separated the two germline ends. In DNA form, the CDR3 reads TGTGCCAGTAGTATATGGGACGGAGAGGATAATACGCAGTATTTT. Protein: CASSIWDGEDNTQYF.

The rearrangement links TRBV9 to TRBJ2-7; D is possibly TRBD2 (5 bases). This CDR3 has 16 amino acids. In germline, CDR1 is SGDLS, CDR2 YYNGEE. Trimming took 4 bases from V and 6 from J, leaving 23 bases between them. Written as DNA, the CDR3 is TGTGCCAGCAGCTCCCAGAGGGCGGACCCCGAGTTCGAGCAGTACTTC. Its protein product is CASSSQRADPEFEQYF.